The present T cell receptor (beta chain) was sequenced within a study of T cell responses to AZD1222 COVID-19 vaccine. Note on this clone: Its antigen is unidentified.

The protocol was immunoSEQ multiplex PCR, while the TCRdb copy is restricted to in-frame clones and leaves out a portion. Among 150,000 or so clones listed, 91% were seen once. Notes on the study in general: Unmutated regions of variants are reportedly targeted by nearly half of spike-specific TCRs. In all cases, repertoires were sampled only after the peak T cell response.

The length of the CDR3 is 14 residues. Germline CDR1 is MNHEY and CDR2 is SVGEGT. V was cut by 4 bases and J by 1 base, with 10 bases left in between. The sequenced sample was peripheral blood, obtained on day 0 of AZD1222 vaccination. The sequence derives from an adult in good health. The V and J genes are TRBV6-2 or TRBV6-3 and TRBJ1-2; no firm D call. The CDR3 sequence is CASSLGFNNYGYTF. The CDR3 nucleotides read TGTGCCAGCAGTTTGGGATTTAATAACTATGGCTACACCTTC.